The 29 T cell receptor beta chains in this list originate from one sample, sequenced in a study of T cell responses to AZD1222 COVID-19 vaccine. Using immunoSEQ multiplex PCR, the repertoire was profiled, and TCRdb retains in-frame clones only, with some absent. This sample yields 95,000 to 150,000 clones, of which approximately 90% are seen a single time; roughly 2.3% belongs to the top ten. The sequencing used peripheral blood, collected on day 0 of AZD1222 vaccination. The receptor set was obtained from an adult in good health.

The chain uses TRBV27 and TRBJ2-3; 9 nucleotides line up with TRBD2. This CDR3 has 18 amino acids. CDR1 is MNHEY and CDR2 is SMNVEV in the germline V gene (reference sequence). Trimming removed 6 bases from V and 4 bases from J; junction bases left unmatched: 17. CDR3 loop: CASSHTPTSGVPPDTQYF. Written as DNA, the CDR3 is TGTGCCAGCAGCCACACCCCGACTAGCGGAGTCCCCCCAGATACGCAGTATTTT.

This chain uses TRBV7-9 with TRBJ1-2; no firm D call. Trimming shortened V by 5 bases and J by 6 bases, and 10 bases separated the two germline ends. Germline V gene lookup returns CDR1 SEHNR and CDR2 FQNEAQ (reference sequence). The CDR3 is 12 amino acids. The CDR3 loop is CASSHVHDGYTF. For the CDR3, the DNA is TGTGCCAGCAGCCACGTTCACGATGGCTACACCTTC.

The chain recombines TRBV5-6 with TRBJ2-3; no definite D call. In germline, CDR1 is SGHDT, CDR2 YYEEEE. V was cut by 2 bases and J by 1 base, with 8 bases left in between. The CDR3 is 14 residues long. The CDR3 loop reads CASSFRGGTDTQYF. The CDR3 DNA sequence: TGTGCCAGCAGCTTTCGTGGGGGCACAGATACGCAGTATTTT. Using reference TRBV5-6 and TRBJ2-3 for the parts outside the CDR3, the full variable domain is DAGVTQSPTHLIKTRGQQVTLRCSPKSGHDTVSWYQQALGQGPQFIFQYYEEEERQRGNFPDRFSGHQFPNYSSELNVNALLLGDSALYLCASSFRGGTDTQYFGPGTRLTVL.

The V gene is TRBV7-9, the J gene TRBJ2-1; D is perhaps TRBD1 or TRBD2 (6 bases each). CDR3 length: 14 residues. CDR1 SEHNR and CDR2 FQNEAQ come from the germline V gene (reference sequence). Trimming removed 6 bases at V and 7 bases at J, with 16 bases between. CDR3 in DNA: TGTGCCAGCAGACTCTGGGGGGCGGATAATGAGCAGTTCTTC. Amino acid sequence: CASRLWGADNEQFF. The full variable domain, completed using reference TRBV7-9 and TRBJ2-1, is DTGVSQNPRHKITKRGQNVTFRCDPISEHNRLYWYRQTLGQGPEFLTYFQNEAQLEKSRLLSDRFSAERPKGSFSTLEIQRTEQGDSAMYLCASRLWGADNEQFFGPGTRLTVL.

The chain carries TRBV3-1 (or the pseudogene TRBV3-2) and TRBJ2-1; no firm D call. The CDR3 has 12 amino acids. Germline lookup yields CDR1 LGHDT and CDR2 YNNKEL (reference sequence). The V end lost 1 base, the J end lost 13 bases, and 11 bases lay between the germline ends. The CDR3 loop reads CASSQVDRVQFF. CDR3 coding DNA: TGTGCCAGCAGCCAAGTAGACCGGGTCCAGTTCTTC.

The V call is TRBV3-1 (or the pseudogene TRBV3-2), the J call TRBJ2-2, with 12 bases matching TRBD2. Trimming at V came to 0 bases and at J to 8 bases, leaving 10 bases not matched to a gene. CDR3 length: 18 amino acids. Germline-derived CDR1 and CDR2 are LGHDT and YNNKEL (reference sequence). The CDR3 DNA follows: TGTGCCAGCAGCCAAGATCGGGCACGACTAGCGGGAGCGGGGGAGCTGTTTTTT. This codes for CASSQDRARLAGAGELFF.

The genes are TRBV12-3 or TRBV12-4 and TRBJ1-1; 8 bases align to TRBD1. The CDR3 spans 13 residues. Trimming cost V 4 bases and J 4 bases; bases outside gene matches: 2. The CDR3 spells CASSWDRSTEAFF. The CDR3 nucleotides are TGTGCCAGCAGTTGGGACAGGAGCACTGAAGCTTTCTTT.

This chain uses TRBV5-1 with TRBJ2-3; D call uncertain. V lost 0 bases and J 3 bases, leaving 8 bases between the germline ends. This CDR3 is 14 amino acids long. CDR1 SGHRS and CDR2 YFSETQ come from the germline V gene. For the CDR3, the DNA is TGCGCCAGCAGCTTGGCGGACGAGACAGATACGCAGTATTTT. Translated, it gives CASSLADETDTQYF.

V gene TRBV9 combines with J gene TRBJ1-4; D gene unclear. Between the trimmed V and J ends, which lost 3 bases and 0 bases, there was a span of 12 bases. Germline V lookup: CDR1 SGDLS, CDR2 YYNGEE. The CDR3 is 16 residues long. The CDR3 is CASSGIGDATNEKLFF. The CDR3 nucleotides are TGTGCCAGCAGCGGTATCGGCGACGCAACTAATGAAAAACTGTTTTTT.

This clone was observed once. The chain links TRBV24-1 to TRBJ2-1; D not resolved. Germline V CDR1 and CDR2: KGHDR, SFDVKD. This CDR3 contains 16 residues. Trimming took off 3 bases at V and 2 bases at J, with 13 bases between the two ends. In DNA, the CDR3 is TGTGCCACCAGTGATAAGAGACACTATACCTACAATGAGCAGTTCTTC. Translated: CATSDKRHYTYNEQFF.

V and J are TRBV15 and TRBJ2-1; D possibly corresponds to TRBD2 (6 bases). Germline V gene data show CDR1 as LNHNV and CDR2 as YYDKDF (reference sequence). This CDR3 has 16 amino acids. V dropped 8 bases and J dropped 3 bases, with 20 bases sitting between them. The CDR3 nucleotides are TGTGCCACCTCTTCGGACTCGGCGGGATACTACAATGAGCAGTTCTTC. This sequence encodes CATSSDSAGYYNEQFF.

This clone was detected only a few times. The gene calls are TRBV9 and TRBJ2-1; 14 bases fit TRBD2. The CDR3 consists of 19 residues. CDR1 and CDR2 from the germline V gene are SGDLS and YYNGEE. Germline trimming cut 3 bases from V and 8 bases from J; bases unmatched to any gene: 16. CDR3: CASSAGFPGLAGVRDEQFF. In DNA form, the CDR3 reads TGTGCCAGCAGCGCAGGATTTCCGGGACTAGCGGGAGTTAGAGATGAGCAGTTCTTC.

This clone showed up many times. The chain couples TRBV11-2 to TRBJ1-1; D unresolved. There are 15 residues in the CDR3. The germline CDR1 and CDR2 sequences are SGHAT and FQNNGV. V dropped 1 base and J dropped 1 base, with 10 bases sitting between them. CDR3: CASSLGTVRNTEAFF. The DNA of the CDR3 is TGTGCCAGCAGCTTAGGTACAGTTCGGAACACTGAAGCTTTCTTT.

The chain couples TRBV2 to TRBJ2-7, with D possibly matching TRBD1 (6 bases). Germline V gene data show CDR1 as SNHLY and CDR2 as FYNNEI. CDR3 length: 12 amino acids. V lost 6 bases and J 7 bases, leaving 13 bases between the germline ends. The CDR3 coding sequence is TGTGCCAGCAGATCCCACCAGGGGGAGCAGTACTTC. Protein: CASRSHQGEQYF.

This clone was found once. V usage is TRBV6-5 and J usage is TRBJ1-5, with 8 bases that match TRBD1. Germline trimming cut 8 bases from V and 4 bases from J; bases unmatched to any gene: 4. Germline V gene sequence: CDR1 MNHEY, CDR2 SVGAGI. The CDR3 contains 13 residues. In DNA, the CDR3 is TGTGCCAGCGGACAGGGACTAAATCAGCCCCAGCATTTT. Translating gives CASGQGLNQPQHF.

The chain recombines TRBV28 with TRBJ1-2; 8 bases agree with TRBD1. With 4 bases clipped from V and 0 bases from J, the junction kept 4 bases outside the gene matches. The CDR3 contains 15 residues. Per germline, CDR1 MDHEN and CDR2 SYDVKM. The CDR3 DNA follows: TGTGCCAGCAGTTACCCACAGGGGGCTAACTATGGCTACACCTTC. Encoded protein: CASSYPQGANYGYTF.

This clone has just a few counts. The chain carries TRBV6-2 or TRBV6-3 and TRBJ2-3, with 11 bases lining up with TRBD2. Germline lookup yields CDR1 MNHEY and CDR2 SVGEGT. With V trimmed by 2 bases and J by 2 bases, 3 bases remained unmatched. The CDR3 contains 16 residues. The CDR3 DNA follows: TGTGCCAGCAGTTACGGGACTAGCGGATACACAGATACGCAGTATTTT. Translation: CASSYGTSGYTDTQYF.

The J gene is TRBJ2-7, the V gene TRBV28; 7 nucleotides line up with TRBD2. The length of the CDR3 is 14 residues. V shed 2 bases, J shed 4 bases, and the junction held 5 bases outside the gene matches. Germline V CDR1 and CDR2: MDHEN, SYDVKM. The CDR3 loop reads CASSLPGGQYEQYF. The CDR3 DNA follows: TGTGCCAGCAGTTTACCGGGAGGCCAATACGAGCAGTACTTC. The whole variable domain, remainder taken from reference TRBV28 and TRBJ2-7, is DVKVTQSSRYLVKRTGEKVFLECVQDMDHENMFWYRQDPGLGLRLIYFSYDVKMKEKGDIPEGYSVSREKKERFSLILESASTNQTSMYLCASSLPGGQYEQYFGPGTRLTVT.

The chain is built from TRBV28 and TRBJ1-4, with 8 nucleotides matching TRBD1. CDR3 size: 16 residues. Trimming at V came to 2 bases and at J to 8 bases, leaving 10 bases not matched to a gene. Germline lookup yields CDR1 MDHEN and CDR2 SYDVKM. The CDR3 DNA reads as TGTGCCAGCAGTTTAGGTGGGACAGGTTTTGGGGAAAAACTGTTTTTT. Translation gives CASSLGGTGFGEKLFF.

This chain uses TRBV5-1 with TRBJ2-7; D is uncertain. The germline V gene encodes CDR1 SGHRS and CDR2 YFSETQ. This CDR3 has 14 amino acids. Trimming pared 1 base from V and 0 bases from J, leaving 8 bases between. The CDR3 region is CASSLRPSSYEQYF. The CDR3 bases are TGCGCCAGCAGCTTGCGTCCTTCCTCCTACGAGCAGTACTTC. Variable domain in full (rest from reference TRBV5-1 and TRBJ2-7): KAGVTQTPRYLIKTRGQQVTLSCSPISGHRSVSWYQQTPGQGLQFLFEYFSETQRNKGNFPGRFSGRQFSNSRSEMNVSTLELGDSALYLCASSLRPSSYEQYFGPGTRLTVT.

J is TRBJ2-1 and V is TRBV28, with 12 bases identical to TRBD1. Germline V gene sequence: CDR1 MDHEN, CDR2 SYDVKM. The V gene end was trimmed by 6 bases and the J gene end by 7 bases; junction bases not matched to a gene: 10. CDR3 length equals 16 residues. CDR3 sequence (DNA): TGTGCCAGCAGCCCGCCCGGGACAGGGGGCTTGAATGAGCAGTTCTTC. This translates into CASSPPGTGGLNEQFF.

There are a few counts of this clone. This same CDR3 is encoded by further DNA sequences in the sample. This chain joins TRBV5-1 and TRBJ2-1; D ambiguous. The germline V gene encodes CDR1 SGHRS and CDR2 YFSETQ. The CDR3 extends over 15 amino acids. The ends were cut back, 0 bases at V and 0 bases at J, with 7 bases in the middle. Written as DNA, the CDR3 is TGCGCCAGCAGCTTGGAGGGAAGCTCCTACAATGAGCAGTTCTTC. This encodes CASSLEGSSYNEQFF.

The V call is TRBV9, the J call TRBJ2-7; 9 positions match TRBD2. From germline, CDR1 is SGDLS and CDR2 YYNGEE. J lost 0 bases, V lost 0 bases, and 4 bases had no gene match. The length of the CDR3 is 16 residues. The CDR3 here is CASSVGLTSGSYEQYF. CDR3 nucleotide sequence: TGTGCCAGCAGCGTAGGTCTGACTAGCGGCTCCTACGAGCAGTACTTC.

This clone was recorded a few times. V and J are TRBV28 and TRBJ1-5; the D gene is possibly TRBD1 (6 bases). The CDR3 spans 17 residues. V gave up 0 bases and J gave up 6 bases, with 18 bases separating them. Germline CDR1 reads MDHEN; CDR2 reads SYDVKM. The CDR3 reads CASSLWGGREAGQPQHF. The CDR3 region has the DNA TGTGCCAGCAGTTTATGGGGGGGGCGGGAAGCCGGTCAGCCCCAGCATTTT.

The chain couples TRBV6-2 or TRBV6-3 to TRBJ1-5; 8 bases are shared with TRBD1. The CDR3 runs 15 residues. CDR1 is MNHEY, CDR2 SVGEGT, per germline. V was pared by 2 bases and J by 7 bases, with 7 bases of the junction left unmatched. The CDR3 region is CASSYEAGGLQPQHF. The CDR3 DNA reads as TGTGCCAGCAGTTACGAGGCAGGGGGCCTCCAGCCCCAGCATTTT.

The chain combines TRBV6-5 with TRBJ2-2; D possibly corresponds to TRBD2 (5 bases). This CDR3 contains 14 residues. Trimming left V 7 bases short and J 5 bases short, with 14 bases between. Germline values: CDR1 MNHEY, CDR2 SVGAGI. Here the CDR3 DNA reads TGTGCCAGCACGCTAGTTGGAGGTACCGGGGAGCTGTTTTTT. It translates to CASTLVGGTGELFF.

This clone was found once. The V and J genes are TRBV27 and TRBJ1-1; the D is unclear. The V gene's germline CDR1 is MNHEY and CDR2 SMNVEV (reference sequence). This CDR3 comprises 13 residues. Between the trimmed V and J ends, which lost 2 bases and 1 base, there was a span of 5 bases. The CDR3 DNA is TGTGCCAGCAGTTTAGTACAGAACACTGAAGCTTTCTTT. Protein: CASSLVQNTEAFF.

This clone was picked up a small number of times. V and J are TRBV28 and TRBJ1-5; D gene uncertain. This CDR3 is built from 13 residues. Germline CDR1 reads MDHEN; CDR2 reads SYDVKM. V dropped 5 bases and J dropped 2 bases, with 7 bases sitting between them. The CDR3 loop reads CASSGQGNQPQHF. In nucleotides, the CDR3 is TGTGCCAGCAGTGGCCAGGGCAATCAGCCCCAGCATTTT.

This chain links TRBV9 with TRBJ2-7; possibly TRBD1 for D (5 bases). This CDR3 is 15 amino acids long. Deletions cut 0 bases from V and 0 bases from J, with 10 bases between. CDR1 is SGDLS and CDR2 is YYNGEE in the germline V gene. The chain's CDR3 is CASSVASDSSYEQYF. The CDR3 DNA sequence: TGTGCCAGCAGCGTAGCCAGCGACAGCTCCTACGAGCAGTACTTC. Looking up the rest from reference TRBV9 and TRBJ2-7 gives the full variable domain: DSGVTQTPKHLITATGQRVTLRCSPRSGDLSVYWYQQSLDQGLQFLIQYYNGEERAKGNILERFSAQQFPDLHSELNLSSLELGDSALYFCASSVASDSSYEQYFGPGTRLTVT.